This entry lists 8 T cell receptor beta chains sequenced from one sample in a study of T-cell reconstitution after alpha-beta-depleted transplantation in children. The authors prepared the TCRbeta library with unique molecular identifiers. TCRdb independently ran MiXCR on the PCR reads; one entry per CDR3 protein. In the table there are around 420,000 distinct CDR3 sequences, about a sixth of which are singletons. The sample here was PBMCs, mostly from graft donor cells, taken 360 days after TCRalphabeta/CD19-depleted stem cell transplant. Receptor source: a boy under two years old who had a stem cell transplant for Wiskott-Aldrich syndrome, so the T cells may come from the graft donor.

Of note for this clonotype: This may be a read error: a much more frequent sequence differs by one nucleotide. This sequence joins TRBV20-1 and TRBJ1-1; D unclear. The CDR3 has 11 residues. CDR1 is DFQATT and CDR2 is SNEGSKA in the germline V gene (reference sequence). The V and J ends lost 1 base and 4 bases respectively, with 4 bases between them. CDR3 amino acids: CSARVGTEAFF. The CDR3 coding sequence is TGCAGTGCTAGAGTGGGCACTGAAGCTTTCTTT.

This clonotype was picked up a small number of times. V usage is TRBV4-2 and J usage is TRBJ2-2, with TRBD1 identical over 9 bases. The ends lost 3 bases at V and 7 bases at J; junction bases unmatched: 9. CDR1 is LGHNA, CDR2 YNFKEQ, per germline. The CDR3 is made up of 16 amino acids. The CDR3 DNA reads as TGTGCCAGCAGCCATCCCACAGGGGGCGCAAACGGGGAGCTGTTTTTT. Its translation is CASSHPTGGANGELFF.

The chain recombines TRBV11-2 with TRBJ2-1; D is unresolved. V was trimmed by 4 bases and J by 7 bases, leaving 11 bases between them. Germline CDR1 reads SGHAT; CDR2 reads FQNNGV. The CDR3 is made up of 13 amino acids. The CDR3 nucleotides are TGTGCCAGCAGCTCTACTCGAGCGAATGAGCAGTTCTTC. It specifies CASSSTRANEQFF.

The chain recombines TRBV3-1 with TRBJ2-3; no definite D call. The CDR3 sequence is 18 residues long. V dropped 2 bases and J dropped 0 bases, with 18 bases sitting between them. CDR1 LGHDT and CDR2 YNNKEL come from the germline V gene (reference sequence). This CDR3 reads CASSQWSKGSTSTDTQYF. In DNA, the CDR3 is TGTGCCAGCAGCCAATGGAGTAAAGGGTCAACTAGCACAGATACGCAGTATTTT.

The V gene is TRBV5-1, the J gene TRBJ2-3; D is perhaps TRBD1 (5 bases). The CDR3 contains 14 residues. Germline V gene sequence: CDR1 SGHRS, CDR2 YFSETQ. V was clipped by 10 bases and J by 3 bases, with 18 bases between them. CDR3 sequence reads: CAGNLGAFTDTQYF. CDR3 coding DNA: TGCGCCGGCAACCTTGGGGCGTTTACAGATACGCAGTATTTT.

This clonotype was counted between two and nine times. The chain combines TRBV10-3 with TRBJ2-2; 8 positions agree with TRBD2. V lost 10 bases to trimming and J lost 7 bases; unmatched junction nucleotides: 5. The CDR3 loop spans 12 amino acids. CDR1 is ENHRY and CDR2 is SYGVKD in the germline V gene. In DNA form, the CDR3 reads TGTGCCACCGGGACTAGAGACGGGGAGCTGTTTTTT. This translates into CATGTRDGELFF.

The chain links TRBV4-1 to TRBJ2-7; tentative D call: TRBD1 (6 bases). CDR1 is MGHRA and CDR2 is YSYEKL in the germline V gene. Trimming pared 0 bases from V and 2 bases from J, leaving 20 bases between. This CDR3 has 18 residues. CDR3 loop: CASSQDWGTLRGTYEQYF. The CDR3, as DNA: TGCGCCAGCAGCCAAGATTGGGGGACACTTCGAGGGACCTACGAGCAGTACTTC.

There are a few counts of this clonotype. The chain couples TRBV4-1 to TRBJ2-7; D gene unclear. The CDR3 spans 16 residues. Trimming took 2 bases from V and 3 from J, leaving 17 bases between them. Germline values: CDR1 MGHRA, CDR2 YSYEKL. CDR3 protein: CASSQYHTVGIYEQYF. The CDR3 DNA sequence: TGCGCCAGCAGCCAATACCACACGGTGGGGATCTACGAGCAGTACTTC.